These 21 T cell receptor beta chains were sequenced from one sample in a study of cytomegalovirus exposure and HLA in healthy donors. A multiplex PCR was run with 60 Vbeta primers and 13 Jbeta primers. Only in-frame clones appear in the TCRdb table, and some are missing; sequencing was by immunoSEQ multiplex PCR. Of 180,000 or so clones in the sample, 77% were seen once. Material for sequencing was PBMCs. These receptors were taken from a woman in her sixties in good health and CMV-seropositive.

This CDR3 reads CASRGRGQGPYNEQFF. For the CDR3, the DNA is TGTGCCAGCAGAGGGAGAGGACAGGGCCCCTACAATGAGCAGTTCTTC. This sequence joins TRBV7-9 and TRBJ2-1; TRBD1 matches 8 bases. In germline, CDR1 is SEHNR, CDR2 FQNEAQ (reference sequence). The CDR3 length is 16 residues. J lost 2 bases, V lost 6 bases, and 9 bases had no gene match.

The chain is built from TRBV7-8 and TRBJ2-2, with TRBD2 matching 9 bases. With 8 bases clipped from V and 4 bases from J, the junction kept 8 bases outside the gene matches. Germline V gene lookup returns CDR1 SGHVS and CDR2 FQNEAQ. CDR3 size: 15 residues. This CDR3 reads CASGLSGSGTGELFF. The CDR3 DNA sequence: TGTGCCAGCGGACTTAGCGGGAGTGGCACCGGGGAGCTGTTTTTT.

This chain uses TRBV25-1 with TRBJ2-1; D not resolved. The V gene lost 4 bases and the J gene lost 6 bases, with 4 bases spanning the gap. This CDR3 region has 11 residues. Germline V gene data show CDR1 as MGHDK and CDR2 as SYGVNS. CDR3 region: CASSAGNEQFF. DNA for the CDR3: TGTGCCAGCAGTGCGGGCAATGAGCAGTTCTTC.

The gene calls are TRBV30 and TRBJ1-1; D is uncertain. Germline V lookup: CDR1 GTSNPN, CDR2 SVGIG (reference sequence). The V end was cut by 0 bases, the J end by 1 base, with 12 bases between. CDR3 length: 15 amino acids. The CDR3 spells CAWSVLGAWNTEAFF. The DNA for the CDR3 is TGTGCCTGGAGTGTACTGGGCGCTTGGAACACTGAAGCTTTCTTT.

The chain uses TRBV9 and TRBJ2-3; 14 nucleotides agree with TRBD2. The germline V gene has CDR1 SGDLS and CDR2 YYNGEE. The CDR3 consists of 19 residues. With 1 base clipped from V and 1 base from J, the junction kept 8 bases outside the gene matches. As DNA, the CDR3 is TGTGCCAGCAGCGTACCTGGGACTAGCGGGGGAGGGGGCACAGATACGCAGTATTTT. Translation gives CASSVPGTSGGGGTDTQYF.

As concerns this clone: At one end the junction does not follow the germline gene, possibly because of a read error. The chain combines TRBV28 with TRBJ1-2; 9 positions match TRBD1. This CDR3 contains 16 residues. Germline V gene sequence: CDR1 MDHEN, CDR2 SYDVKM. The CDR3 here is CAGSYPGQGRNYGYTF. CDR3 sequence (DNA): TGTGCCGGCAGCTACCCGGGACAGGGAAGGAACTATGGCTACACCTTC.

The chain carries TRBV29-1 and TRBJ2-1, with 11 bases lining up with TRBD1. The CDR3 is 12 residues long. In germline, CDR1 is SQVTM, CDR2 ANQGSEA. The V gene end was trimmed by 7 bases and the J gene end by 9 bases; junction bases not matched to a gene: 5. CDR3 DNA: TGCAGCGAGGGACAGGGGGGGGGTGAGCAGTTCTTC. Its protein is CSEGQGGGEQFF.

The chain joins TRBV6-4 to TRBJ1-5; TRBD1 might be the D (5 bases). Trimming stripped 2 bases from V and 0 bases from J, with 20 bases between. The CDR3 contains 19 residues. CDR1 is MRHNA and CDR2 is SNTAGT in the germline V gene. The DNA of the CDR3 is TGTGCCAGCAGTGACCCCTCGCGGGGCGGAGACCATAGCAATCAGCCCCAGCATTTT. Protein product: CASSDPSRGGDHSNQPQHF.

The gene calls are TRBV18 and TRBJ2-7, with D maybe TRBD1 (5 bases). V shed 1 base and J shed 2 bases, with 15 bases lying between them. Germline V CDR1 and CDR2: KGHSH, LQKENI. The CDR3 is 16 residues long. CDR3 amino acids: CASSPLVSSRAYEQYF. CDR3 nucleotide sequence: TGTGCCAGCTCACCACTTGTGTCCTCCAGGGCCTACGAGCAGTACTTC.

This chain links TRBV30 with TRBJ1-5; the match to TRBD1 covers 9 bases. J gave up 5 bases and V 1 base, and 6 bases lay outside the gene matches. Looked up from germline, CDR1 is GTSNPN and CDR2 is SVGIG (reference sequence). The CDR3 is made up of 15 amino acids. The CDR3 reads CAWSAGTGYDQPQHF. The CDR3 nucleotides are TGTGCCTGGAGTGCCGGGACAGGGTACGATCAGCCCCAGCATTTT. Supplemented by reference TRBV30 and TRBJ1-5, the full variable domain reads SQTIHQWPATLVQPVGSPLSLECTVEGTSNPNLYWYRQAAGRGLQLLFYSVGIGQISSEVPQNLSASRPQDRQFILSSKKLLLSDSGFYLCAWSAGTGYDQPQHFGDGTRLSIL.

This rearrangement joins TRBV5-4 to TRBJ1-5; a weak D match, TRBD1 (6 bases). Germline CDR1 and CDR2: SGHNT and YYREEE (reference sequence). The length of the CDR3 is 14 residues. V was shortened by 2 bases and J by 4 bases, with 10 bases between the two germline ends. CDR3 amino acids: CASSLQGRNQPQHF. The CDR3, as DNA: TGTGCCAGCAGCTTACAGGGAAGGAATCAGCCCCAGCATTTT.

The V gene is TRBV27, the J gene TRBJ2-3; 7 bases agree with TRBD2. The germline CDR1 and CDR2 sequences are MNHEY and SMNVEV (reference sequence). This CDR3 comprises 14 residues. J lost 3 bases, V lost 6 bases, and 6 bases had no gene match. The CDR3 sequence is CASREGGPTDTQYF. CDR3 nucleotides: TGTGCCAGCAGAGAGGGAGGGCCGACAGATACGCAGTATTTT.

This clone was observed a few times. The DNA of the CDR3 is TGTGCCAGTAGTGAGAAGGGGAATCAGCCCCAGCATTTT. It codes for CASSEKGNQPQHF. The V and J genes are TRBV19 and TRBJ1-5, with D possibly being TRBD1 (5 bases). V was pared by 5 bases and J by 4 bases, with 9 bases between. CDR1 is LNHDA and CDR2 is SQIVND in the germline V gene (reference sequence). This CDR3 spans 13 amino acids.

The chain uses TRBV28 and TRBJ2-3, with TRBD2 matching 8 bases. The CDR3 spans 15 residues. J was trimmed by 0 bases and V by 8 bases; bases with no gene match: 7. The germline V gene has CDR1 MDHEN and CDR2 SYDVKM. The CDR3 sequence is CASPGGGTSTDTQYF. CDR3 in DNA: TGTGCCAGCCCTGGCGGGGGGACTAGCACAGATACGCAGTATTTT.

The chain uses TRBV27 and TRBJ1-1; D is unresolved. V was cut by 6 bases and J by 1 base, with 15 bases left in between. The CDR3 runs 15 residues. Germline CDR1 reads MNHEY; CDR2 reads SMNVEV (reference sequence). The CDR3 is CASSPTWLGNTEAFF. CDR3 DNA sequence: TGTGCCAGCAGCCCCACCTGGCTTGGGAACACTGAAGCTTTCTTT.

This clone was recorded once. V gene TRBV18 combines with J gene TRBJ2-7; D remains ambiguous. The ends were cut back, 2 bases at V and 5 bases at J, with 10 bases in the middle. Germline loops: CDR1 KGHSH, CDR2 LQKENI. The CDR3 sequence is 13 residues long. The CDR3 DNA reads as TGTGCCAGCTCACCATACTCCCCGAACGAGCAGTACTTC. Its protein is CASSPYSPNEQYF. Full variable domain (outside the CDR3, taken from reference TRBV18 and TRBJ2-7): NAGVMQNPRHLVRRRGQEARLRCSPMKGHSHVYWYRQLPEEGLKFMVYLQKENIIDESGMPKERFSAEFPKEGPSILRIQQVVRGDSAAYFCASSPYSPNEQYFGPGTRLTVT.

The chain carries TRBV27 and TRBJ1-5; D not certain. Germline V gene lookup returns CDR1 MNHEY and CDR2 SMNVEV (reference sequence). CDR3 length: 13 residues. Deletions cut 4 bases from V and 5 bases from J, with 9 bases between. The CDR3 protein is CASSSTSYQPQHF. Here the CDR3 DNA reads TGTGCCAGCAGTTCAACTTCATATCAGCCCCAGCATTTT.

The DNA of the CDR3 is TGCGCCAGCAGCCAAGAGGGGGGAAGCGGGATAAACACAGATACGCAGTATTTT. Protein sequence: CASSQEGGSGINTDTQYF. The V and J genes are TRBV4-1 and TRBJ2-3; 7 bases agree with TRBD2. V was clipped by 0 bases and J by 2 bases; unmatched bases: 11. This CDR3 has 18 amino acids. Germline CDR1 and CDR2: MGHRA and YSYEKL.

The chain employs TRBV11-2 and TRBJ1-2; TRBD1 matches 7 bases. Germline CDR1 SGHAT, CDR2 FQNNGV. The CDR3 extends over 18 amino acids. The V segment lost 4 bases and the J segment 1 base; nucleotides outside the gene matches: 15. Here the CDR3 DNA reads TGTGCCAGCAGCTCCTACAGGGGTGCCGTAATTAATAACTATGGCTACACCTTC. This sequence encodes CASSSYRGAVINNYGYTF.

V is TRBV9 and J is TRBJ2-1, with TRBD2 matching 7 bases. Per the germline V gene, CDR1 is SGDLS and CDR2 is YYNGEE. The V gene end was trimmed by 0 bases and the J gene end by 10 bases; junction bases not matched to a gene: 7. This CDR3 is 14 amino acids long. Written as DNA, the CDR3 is TGTGCCAGCAGCGTAGTCGCGGGGGAGTGGGAGCAGTTCTTC. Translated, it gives CASSVVAGEWEQFF.

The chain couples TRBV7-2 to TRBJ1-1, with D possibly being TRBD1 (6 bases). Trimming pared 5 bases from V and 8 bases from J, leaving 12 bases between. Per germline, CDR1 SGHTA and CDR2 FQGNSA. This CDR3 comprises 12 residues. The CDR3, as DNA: TGTGCCAGCAGCCGAGACGGACAGGAAGCTTTCTTT. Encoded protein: CASSRDGQEAFF.